Listed below are T cell receptor beta chains from one sample, sequenced in a study of shared clonotypes between healthy human individuals. Some clones are missing from TCRdb's copy, which holds only in-frame ones; the method was immunoSEQ multiplex PCR. The repertoire holds some 500,000 clones, with 79% as singletons. The sequencing input was PBMCs. These receptors were taken from a woman between 35 and 50 years old in good health. Some clones in this sample may be carry-over from other donors' samples. CDR3s include the opening cysteine and the closing phenylalanine or tryptophan. A D gene is named only where the DNA matches it firmly. Clone size is stated in some rows and not others, as once, few, many or a class when expanded.

d_call,clone_size,j_call,v_call,cdr3_aa,cdr3_nt
.,.,TRBJ1-2,TRBV27,CATTLKAGGRVVGYTF,TGTGCCACCACGCTGAAGGCTGGAGGGCGGGTTGTCGGCTACACCTTC
.,.,TRBJ1-3,TRBV18,CASSSGHGNTIYF,TGTGCCAGCTCCTCCGGGCATGGAAACACCATATATTTT
.,few,TRBJ2-7,TRBV15,CATSREGREQYF,TGTGCCACCAGCAGAGAGGGCCGCGAGCAGTACTTC
TRBD1,.,TRBJ1-5,TRBV28,CASRRPGTANQPQHF,TGTGCCAGCAGAAGACCCGGGACAGCAAATCAGCCCCAGCATTTT
.,once,TRBJ2-2,TRBV11-3,CASSLVAAGELFF,TGTGCCAGCAGCTTAGTAGCTGCCGGGGAGCTGTTTTTT
TRBD1,.,TRBJ2-1,TRBV5-1,CASSLAPAGTGSREQFF,TGCGCCAGCAGCTTGGCTCCAGCCGGGACAGGGTCGCGTGAGCAGTTCTTC
TRBD2,once,TRBJ2-2,TRBV28,CASSAGLAGGRGNTGELFF,TGTGCCAGCAGTGCCGGACTAGCGGGAGGTCGAGGAAACACCGGGGAGCTGTTTTTT
TRBD1,.,TRBJ2-7,TRBV7-9,CASSIILFGQGYEQYF,TGTGCCAGCAGCATAATTCTTTTTGGACAGGGTTACGAGCAGTACTTC
TRBD2,many,TRBJ2-3,TRBV18,CASSPGLASDTQYF,TGTGCCAGCTCACCGGGACTAGCGTCAGATACGCAGTATTTT
.,once,TRBJ2-3,TRBV9,CASSARQGGPDTQYF,TGTGCCAGCAGCGCCCGACAGGGAGGACCAGATACGCAGTATTTT
TRBD2,.,TRBJ2-5,TRBV7-2,CASSTLSGSGGETQYF,TGTGCCAGCAGCACACTTAGCGGGAGCGGGGGAGAGACCCAGTACTTC
TRBD2,.,TRBJ2-2,TRBV11-2,CASSSDSLSGRVGSLFF,TGTGCCAGCAGCTCCGATTCACTTAGCGGGAGGGTGGGAAGTCTGTTTTTT
.,.,TRBJ2-2,TRBV28,CASKLWGTNTGELFF,TGTGCCAGCAAGTTGTGGGGGACAAACACCGGGGAGCTGTTTTTT
.,.,TRBJ2-5,TRBV6-5,CASSHLERGETQYF,TGTGCCAGCAGCCATCTCGAGCGCGGGGAGACCCAGTACTTC
TRBD2,many,TRBJ2-5,TRBV5-1,CASKTSGKREGRETQYF,TGCGCCAGCAAAACTTCGGGGAAGCGGGAGGGCCGAGAGACCCAGTACTTC
TRBD1,.,TRBJ2-7,TRBV11-1,CASSSEKDRGSYEQYF,TGTGCCAGCAGCTCCGAAAAGGACAGGGGATCCTACGAGCAGTACTTC
.,.,TRBJ2-2,TRBV5-1,CASNLGVTGELFF,TGCGCCAGCAACTTGGGGGTCACCGGGGAGCTGTTTTTT
.,.,TRBJ1-5,TRBV6-1,CASSAYYGQPQHF,TGTGCCAGCAGTGCCTACTACGGGCAGCCCCAGCATTTT
TRBD2,.,TRBJ2-7,TRBV5-1,CASSLGLAGEQYF,TGCGCCAGCAGCCTGGGACTAGCTGGCGAGCAGTACTTC
TRBD2,.,TRBJ2-5,TRBV2,CASSERGTSGQETQYF,TGTGCCAGCAGTGAAAGGGGGACTAGCGGCCAAGAGACCCAGTACTTC
.,.,TRBJ2-2,TRBV2,CASSQSYVFSTGELFF,TGTGCCAGCAGTCAATCGTACGTGTTTAGCACCGGGGAGCTGTTTTTT
.,.,TRBJ2-1,TRBV9,CASSGGTAVSYNEQFF,TGTGCCAGCAGCGGGGGGACCGCCGTCTCCTACAATGAGCAGTTCTTC
TRBD2,.,TRBJ2-2,TRBV10-3,CAISGLAGTGELFF,TGTGCCATCAGTGGACTAGCGGGAACCGGGGAGCTGTTTTTT
.,.,TRBJ2-1,TRBV29-1,CSVEDSLSSYNEQFF,TGCAGCGTGGAAGACAGCCTGAGCTCCTACAATGAGCAGTTCTTC
TRBD1,.,TRBJ1-3,TRBV5-1,CASSLGSGTGSGNTIYF,TGCGCCAGCAGCTTGGGATCCGGGACAGGCTCTGGAAACACCATATATTTT
.,.,TRBJ2-3,TRBV6-5,CASSSQADTQYF,TGTGCCAGCAGTTCTCAGGCGGATACGCAGTATTTT
TRBD2,.,TRBJ2-4,TRBV28,CASSSPSGSGYIQYF,TGTGCCAGCAGCTCACCTAGCGGGAGTGGCTACATTCAGTACTTC
.,once,TRBJ1-5,TRBV27,CASSLQGSGQPQHF,TGTGCCAGCAGTTTGCAGGGATCGGGTCAGCCCCAGCATTTT
.,few,TRBJ2-2,TRBV19,CASRGAVFTGELFF,TGTGCCAGTAGGGGGGCGGTTTTCACCGGGGAGCTGTTTTTT
TRBD2,.,TRBJ2-5,TRBV30,CAWAQTSAGGTQYF,TGTGCCTGGGCCCAAACTAGCGCTGGGGGGACCCAGTACTTC
TRBD1,.,TRBJ2-2,TRBV2,CARQMTGDYGTGELFF,TGTGCCAGACAAATGACAGGGGATTACGGCACCGGGGAGCTGTTTTTT
.,.,TRBJ1-2,TRBV9,CASSAPDGQNYGYTF,TGTGCCAGCAGCGCCCCCGACGGACAGAACTATGGCTACACCTTC
TRBD2,.,TRBJ2-7,TRBV4-3,CASSQDGSGSDQQYF,TGCGCCAGCAGCCAAGACGGTAGCGGGAGTGATCAGCAGTACTTC
.,once,TRBJ2-3,TRBV6-6,CASSYPQRLEHTQYF,TGTGCCAGCAGTTACCCCCAACGACTAGAGCATACGCAGTATTTT
.,.,TRBJ1-5,TRBV6-1,CASSGGGVSNQPQHF,TGTGCCAGCAGTGGGGGAGGCGTTAGCAATCAGCCCCAGCATTTT
TRBD2,.,TRBJ2-1,TRBV5-1,CASSLIGTSDYNEQFF,TGCGCCAGCAGCTTGATTGGGACTAGCGACTACAATGAGCAGTTCTTC
.,.,TRBJ1-1,TRBV4-3,CASSQRGAHTEAFF,TGCGCCAGCAGCCAACGGGGGGCTCACACTGAAGCTTTCTTT
.,.,TRBJ1-1,TRBV6-5,CASSTGLNTEAFF,TGTGCCAGCAGCACCGGCTTGAACACTGAAGCTTTCTTT
.,.,TRBJ2-7,TRBV7-2,CASSLVGAGDEQYF,TGTGCCAGCAGCTTAGTCGGGGCGGGCGACGAGCAGTACTTC
.,.,TRBJ2-4,TRBV19,CASSIPRSVKNIQYF,TGTGCCAGTAGTATCCCCCGGTCAGTGAAAAACATTCAGTACTTC
TRBD2,.,TRBJ2-5,TRBV7-2,CASSPGLAVQETQYF,TGTGCCAGCAGCCCGGGACTAGCTGTTCAAGAGACCCAGTACTTC
.,once,TRBJ1-1,TRBV4-1,CASSLAAGVNTEAFF,TGCGCCAGCAGCCTAGCTGCCGGGGTGAACACTGAAGCTTTCTTT
TRBD1,.,TRBJ2-7,TRBV11-2,CASSSPRQGHEQYF,TGTGCCAGCAGCTCGCCCCGACAGGGGCACGAGCAGTACTTC
.,.,TRBJ2-2,TRBV28,CASRDTRGQAGAGELFF,TGTGCCAGCAGAGACACCCGCGGACAGGCGGGGGCCGGGGAGCTGTTTTTT
.,.,TRBJ2-7,TRBV11-1,CASSHTGTRIYEQYF,TGTGCCAGCAGCCACACCGGGACAAGAATATACGAGCAGTACTTC
.,.,TRBJ2-2,TRBV19,CASKVGPNTGELFF,TGTGCCAGTAAGGTTGGGCCGAACACCGGGGAGCTGTTTTTT
TRBD1,.,TRBJ2-1,TRBV11-3,CASSSNRGEQFF,TGTGCCAGCAGCTCGAACAGGGGGGAGCAGTTCTTC
.,.,TRBJ2-5,TRBV27,CASSLSSGLGETQYF,TGTGCCAGCAGTTTATCGTCCGGACTGGGAGAGACCCAGTACTTC
.,once,TRBJ1-5,TRBV7-2,CASSSSGQPQHF,TGTGCCAGCAGCTCCTCGGGTCAGCCCCAGCATTTT
TRBD2,.,TRBJ2-1,TRBV28,CASRETSGRGDEQFF,TGTGCCAGCAGAGAAACTAGCGGGAGGGGGGATGAGCAGTTCTTC
.,.,TRBJ1-2,TRBV28,CASSHSYGYTF,TGTGCCAGCAGCCATTCCTATGGCTACACCTTC
TRBD1,.,TRBJ2-7,TRBV6-1,CASSTGDRVLHEQYF,TGTGCCAGCAGTACCGGGGACAGGGTTCTCCACGAGCAGTACTTC
.,.,TRBJ2-1,TRBV11-3,CASSGGTSYNEQFF,TGTGCCAGCAGCGGCGGGACTTCCTACAATGAGCAGTTCTTC
.,once,TRBJ2-7,TRBV11-2,CASSFGINYEQYF,TGTGCCAGCAGCTTCGGCATTAACTACGAGCAGTACTTC
.,.,TRBJ2-3,TRBV6-1,CASSEASRADTQYF,TGTGCCAGCAGTGAAGCAAGCAGGGCAGATACGCAGTATTTT
.,.,TRBJ2-7,TRBV27,CASSLRQGAGHEQYF,TGTGCCAGCAGTTTAAGGCAGGGCGCAGGCCACGAGCAGTACTTC
.,.,TRBJ1-2,TRBV6-1,CASSEERGAYGYTF,TGTGCCAGCAGTGAAGAAAGGGGCGCCTACGGCTACACCTTC
.,.,TRBJ2-1,TRBV9,CASSVNPASYNEQFF,TGTGCCAGCAGCGTAAATCCGGCCTCCTACAATGAGCAGTTCTTC
TRBD2,.,TRBJ2-7,TRBV5-1,CASTDPSGTSASYEQYF,TGCGCCAGCACCGACCCCTCCGGGACTAGCGCATCCTACGAGCAGTACTTC
TRBD1,.,TRBJ2-5,TRBV27,CASSGPGQGTETQYF,TGTGCCAGCAGTGGACCGGGACAGGGGACAGAGACCCAGTACTTC